Sequencing of this TCR beta chain was carried out in a study of blood T cell repertoires in COVID-19. The wider study: The samples span acute and convalescent COVID-19 from the United States, Italy and Spain. PBMCs, B-cell-depleted T cells, or T cells were the source of the cDNA or gDNA that made up the material.

Germline CDR1 and CDR2: MRHNA and SNTAGT. CDR3 length: 13 residues. The ends were cut back, 4 bases at V and 8 bases at J, with 9 bases in the middle. The authors' processing: Quantification of nucleated cells was approximated via reference gene primer amplification. The data were produced by immunoSEQ multiplex PCR, yet TCRdb's version contains in-frame clones alone and is incomplete. For V, J and clone size, that table is used; D and trimming come from the DNA. The sample has about 25,000 clones, over 70% seen once. The clonotype comes from a man aged 50 or older with active or convalescent COVID-19. The sequenced material came from peripheral blood. The rearrangement links TRBV6-4 to TRBJ1-6; D uncertain. DNA for the CDR3: TGTGCCAGCAGTGTAGACGGGGATTCACCCCTCCACTTT. This sequence encodes CASSVDGDSPLHF.